What follows are 18 T cell receptor beta chains derived from one specimen sequenced in a study of shared clonotypes between healthy human individuals. Clones were sequenced by immunoSEQ multiplex PCR, and TCRdb holds only the in-frame ones, with some missing. The sample includes 740,000 or so clones, more than 70% seen only once; the top ten take about 1.8%. The sequencing input was memory CD4+ T cells sorted from blood. Indicated subset: CD45RA-negative fraction. The receptors stem from a woman younger than 45 in good health.

This sequence joins TRBV4-1 and TRBJ2-6, with 9 positions matching TRBD1. CDR3 length equals 18 residues. In germline, CDR1 is MGHRA, CDR2 YSYEKL. With V trimmed by 3 bases and J by 0 bases, 6 bases remained unmatched. The CDR3 DNA follows: TGCGCCAGCAGCCAGCGAACAGGGGGCGGCTCTGGGGCCAACGTCCTGACTTTC. It yields the protein CASSQRTGGGSGANVLTF.

This clone was counted between two and nine times. V gene TRBV2 combines with J gene TRBJ2-5; tentatively, D is TRBD2 (6 bases). Germline V gene data show CDR1 as SNHLY and CDR2 as FYNNEI. The ends were cut back, 2 bases at V and 5 bases at J, with 12 bases in the middle. The CDR3 is 14 amino acids. As DNA, the CDR3 is TGTGCCAGCAGTGAACGCGGGGTACAGGAGACCCAGTACTTC. Its translation: CASSERGVQETQYF.

The genes are TRBV30 and TRBJ1-1; the D gene is possibly TRBD1 (5 bases). There are 13 residues in the CDR3. Germline CDR1 GTSNPN, CDR2 SVGIG (reference sequence). The germline V and J ends were trimmed by 2 bases and 6 bases, with 13 bases remaining between them. CDR3 sequence: CAWSSGAGAEAFF. The CDR3 DNA sequence: TGTGCCTGGAGTAGTGGGGCGGGGGCTGAAGCTTTCTTT.

This chain links TRBV30 with TRBJ2-3; D may be TRBD2 (5 bases). This CDR3 spans 13 amino acids. V dropped 3 bases and J dropped 7 bases, with 14 bases sitting between them. The germline V gene has CDR1 GTSNPN and CDR2 SVGIG (reference sequence). The CDR3 protein is CAWRSPAGYTQYF. The CDR3 nucleotides read TGTGCCTGGAGGTCCCCCGCGGGTTATACGCAGTATTTT.

This clone was recorded only once. The same CDR3 can be traced to other DNA sequences in this sample. J is TRBJ2-7 and V is TRBV5-1, with D tentatively TRBD2 (6 bases). This CDR3 spans 13 amino acids. The germline V and J ends were trimmed by 0 bases and 6 bases, with 10 bases remaining between them. The germline gives CDR1 SGHRS, CDR2 YFSETQ. The CDR3 here is CASSLAGGPEQYF. For the CDR3, the DNA is TGCGCCAGCAGCTTGGCCGGGGGTCCCGAGCAGTACTTC.

The V call is TRBV25-1, the J call TRBJ2-7, with D perhaps matching TRBD1 (6 bases). V shed 3 bases and J shed 0 bases, with 9 bases lying between them. This CDR3 comprises 14 residues. CDR1 and CDR2 (germline): MGHDK, SYGVNS. The CDR3 DNA reads as TGTGCCAGCAGTGATAAGGACAGCTCCTACGAGCAGTACTTC. This translates into CASSDKDSSYEQYF.

The sample holds a few counts of this clone. The rearrangement joins TRBV5-1 to TRBJ2-7, with TRBD2 identical over 13 bases. V lost 0 bases and J lost 1; bases outside the gene matches: 4. Germline V gene sequence: CDR1 SGHRS, CDR2 YFSETQ. CDR3 size: 17 residues. DNA for the CDR3: TGCGCCAGCAGCTTGGGACTAGCGGGAGGAAGATCCTACGAGCAGTACTTC. It is translated as CASSLGLAGGRSYEQYF.

The rearrangement uses TRBV5-1 and TRBJ2-7, with D unclear. Germline V gene sequence: CDR1 SGHRS, CDR2 YFSETQ. With 6 bases removed from V and 0 bases from J, the gap between germline ends came to 10 bases. The length of the CDR3 is 13 residues. CDR3 residues: CASTDGNSYEQYF. The CDR3 DNA reads as TGCGCCAGCACCGACGGAAACTCCTACGAGCAGTACTTC.

The genes are TRBV11-2 and TRBJ2-1, with TRBD1 identical over 10 bases. CDR1 SGHAT and CDR2 FQNNGV come from the germline V gene. Trimming took 1 base from V and 4 from J; bases not matched to a gene: 1. The CDR3 is made up of 15 amino acids. CDR3 sequence reads: CASSLGQGAYNEQFF. CDR3 DNA: TGTGCCAGCAGCTTAGGACAGGGGGCATACAATGAGCAGTTCTTC.

J is TRBJ2-1 and V is TRBV27; 9 nucleotides match TRBD2. The V gene end was trimmed by 6 bases and the J gene end by 4 bases; junction bases not matched to a gene: 10. Germline V CDR1 and CDR2: MNHEY, SMNVEV (reference sequence). This CDR3 is built from 16 residues. CDR3 region: CASRRIAGVGYNEQFF. The DNA for the CDR3 is TGTGCCAGCAGGCGGATAGCGGGAGTGGGATACAATGAGCAGTTCTTC.

A single count supports this clone. The chain joins TRBV7-7 to TRBJ2-1; D gene uncertain. The germline CDR1 and CDR2 sequences are SSHAT and FNYEAQ (reference sequence). The CDR3 is made up of 14 amino acids. Trimming removed 5 bases from V and 5 bases from J, with 13 bases in between. CDR3 bases: TGTGCCAGCAGCCTTAGAGTAGGGAACAATGAGCAGTTCTTC. Its translation: CASSLRVGNNEQFF.

The chain couples TRBV11-2 to TRBJ2-7; D is undetermined. With 5 bases removed from V and 0 bases from J, the gap between germline ends came to 5 bases. The CDR3 runs 12 residues. Germline CDR1 reads SGHAT; CDR2 reads FQNNGV. CDR3 region: CASSAGSYEQYF. For the CDR3, the DNA is TGTGCCAGCAGCGCTGGCTCCTACGAGCAGTACTTC.

The chain employs TRBV28 and TRBJ2-7; TRBD2 might be the D (6 bases). This CDR3 has 15 residues. Germline CDR1 MDHEN, CDR2 SYDVKM. Between the trimmed V and J ends, which lost 3 bases and 5 bases, there was a span of 17 bases. DNA for the CDR3: TGTGCCAGCAGTTTTTGGGACTTTCGTGGCCACGAGCAGTACTTC. This sequence encodes CASSFWDFRGHEQYF.

This clone has only a few counts. Within the sample, other DNA sequences also encode this same CDR3. The rearrangement uses TRBV7-9 and TRBJ2-7; the D gene is possibly TRBD1 (5 bases). Germline V lookup: CDR1 SEHNR, CDR2 FQNEAQ (reference sequence). The CDR3 runs 13 residues. V was pared by 2 bases and J by 3 bases, with 8 bases between. The CDR3 DNA reads as TGTGCCAGCAGCTTATTGACAGACTACGAGCAGTACTTC. Amino acids: CASSLLTDYEQYF.

The rearrangement joins TRBV19 to TRBJ2-4; a weak D match, TRBD2 (5 bases). V shed 1 base and J shed 5 bases, with 15 bases lying between them. The germline gives CDR1 LNHDA, CDR2 SQIVND (reference sequence). The CDR3 loop spans 16 amino acids. CDR3 coding DNA: TGTGCCAGTAGTATAGCCCGATTGGGGAGACAAAACATTCAGTACTTC. Encoded protein: CASSIARLGRQNIQYF.

In the case of this clone: The sample holds other DNA sequences that translate to the same CDR3. The rearrangement joins TRBV11-2 to TRBJ2-7; TRBD1 aligns across 7 bases. The CDR3 loop spans 13 amino acids. Trimming removed 2 bases from V and 6 bases from J; junction bases left unmatched: 4. The germline V gene encodes CDR1 SGHAT and CDR2 FQNNGV. The CDR3 bases are TGTGCCAGCAGCTTAAGGGGGCTTGGCGAGCAGTACTTC. This sequence encodes CASSLRGLGEQYF.

V is TRBV6-4 and J is TRBJ1-1; weak D call: TRBD1 (6 bases). CDR1 MRHNA and CDR2 SNTAGT come from the germline V gene. CDR3 size: 15 residues. Deletions cut 0 bases from V and 8 bases from J, with 16 bases between. CDR3 protein: CASSDSSGGRSEAFF. In DNA, the CDR3 is TGTGCCAGCAGTGACTCATCCGGGGGCAGGTCGGAAGCTTTCTTT.

CDR3 sequence reads: CASSSPRTAFLAGEETQYF. In DNA form, the CDR3 reads TGTGCCAGCAGTTCGCCGCGGACCGCCTTTCTAGCTGGAGAAGAGACCCAGTACTTC. The chain employs TRBV27 and TRBJ2-5; D possibly corresponds to TRBD2 (5 bases). Trimming removed 4 bases from V and 3 bases from J, with 27 bases in between. Per germline, CDR1 MNHEY and CDR2 SMNVEV (reference sequence). CDR3 size: 19 residues.